The 28 T cell receptor beta chains presented below share a single source sample, sequenced in a study of OX40 agonist ivuxolimab in advanced cancers. The table came from immunoSEQ multiplex PCR; TCRdb's copy has only in-frame clones and leaves some out. The data hold approximately 79,000 clones, with about 93% observed a single time. The sequencing used CD4+ or CD8+ T cells sorted from blood, collected in a trial of the OX40 agonist ivuxolimab. The receptor set was obtained from an adult with an advanced solid tumor such as melanoma, head and neck, liver or kidney cancer.

The genes are TRBV2 and TRBJ2-3; no firm D call. V gave up 10 bases and J gave up 3 bases, with 11 bases separating them. The CDR3 is made up of 12 amino acids. CDR1 SNHLY and CDR2 FYNNEI come from the germline V gene. The CDR3 loop is CAIIVSTDTQYF. CDR3 bases: TGTGCCATCATTGTATCGACAGATACGCAGTATTTT.

The rearrangement links TRBV9 to TRBJ2-1; 7 nucleotides line up with TRBD1. This CDR3 spans 13 amino acids. Trimming removed 7 bases from V and 2 bases from J; junction bases left unmatched: 3. Germline V gives CDR1 SGDLS, CDR2 YYNGEE. This CDR3 is CASARGTYNEQFF. The CDR3 DNA reads TGTGCCAGCGCCAGGGGGACCTACAATGAGCAGTTCTTC.

The genes are TRBV27 and TRBJ2-3; D is perhaps TRBD1 (5 bases). CDR3 length: 13 amino acids. V was pared by 2 bases and J by 6 bases, with 9 bases between. Per the germline V gene, CDR1 is MNHEY and CDR2 is SMNVEV (reference sequence). CDR3 region: CASSLRGSDTQYF. DNA for the CDR3: TGTGCCAGCAGTTTAAGGGGTTCGGATACGCAGTATTTT.

The chain carries TRBV6-6 and TRBJ2-1, with a weak D call TRBD2 (6 bases). Germline V gene sequence: CDR1 MNHNY, CDR2 SVGAGI (reference sequence). V was clipped by 4 bases and J by 0 bases, with 13 bases between them. The CDR3 contains 16 residues. The CDR3 nucleotides are TGTGCCAGCAGTTCCTATAAGACTAGCTCCTACAATGAGCAGTTCTTC. Its translation: CASSSYKTSSYNEQFF.

The J gene is TRBJ1-3, the V gene TRBV7-9; unclear D gene. This CDR3 has 16 residues. Germline values: CDR1 SEHNR, CDR2 FQNEAQ (reference sequence). V lost 1 base and J lost 4, with 14 bases in between. The CDR3 spells CASSLGDGGRGNTIYF. CDR3 in DNA: TGTGCCAGCAGCTTAGGAGACGGCGGTAGGGGAAACACCATATATTTT.

V and J are TRBV4-1 and TRBJ1-2, with TRBD1 as a possible D gene (5 bases). CDR1 is MGHRA and CDR2 is YSYEKL in the germline V gene. The CDR3 loop spans 15 amino acids. Trimming shortened V by 0 bases and J by 4 bases, and 12 bases separated the two germline ends. In DNA, the CDR3 is TGCGCCAGCAGCCAAGAGGGGGGTAGGAGCTATGGCTACACCTTC. Translated: CASSQEGGRSYGYTF.

J is TRBJ1-2 and V is TRBV5-6; D not certain. The CDR3 totals 13 residues. The V gene lost 2 bases and the J gene lost 1 base, with 6 bases spanning the gap. Germline V lookup: CDR1 SGHDT, CDR2 YYEEEE. The CDR3 loop reads CASSFGNNYGYTF. CDR3 nucleotides: TGTGCCAGCAGCTTCGGAAATAACTATGGCTACACCTTC.

V usage is TRBV30 and J usage is TRBJ2-7, with TRBD2 identical over 10 bases. CDR3 length: 17 amino acids. V was pared by 4 bases and J by 6 bases, with 18 bases of the junction left unmatched. Germline V gene sequence: CDR1 GTSNPN, CDR2 SVGIG (reference sequence). The CDR3 DNA reads as TGTGCCTGGACCTTCACAACTAGCGGGAACGGCCCCCTCGAGCAGTACTTC. It translates to CAWTFTTSGNGPLEQYF.

This sequence joins TRBV6-1 and TRBJ1-3, with D unclear. V was shortened by 11 bases and J by 2 bases, with 1 base between the two germline ends. This CDR3 spans 9 amino acids. The germline CDR1 and CDR2 sequences are MNHNS and SASEGT. The CDR3 DNA sequence: TGTGCCGCTGGAAACACCATATATTTT. Encoded protein: CAAGNTIYF.

This clone was counted between two and nine times. CDR3 bases: TGCAGCGTTGTACAGGCTAACACCATATATTTT. It specifies CSVVQANTIYF. V and J are TRBV29-1 and TRBJ1-3; D is perhaps TRBD1 (5 bases). The length of the CDR3 is 11 residues. Germline V gives CDR1 SQVTM, CDR2 ANQGSEA. Trimming cost V 4 bases and J 7 bases, with 8 bases left between them.

V gene TRBV6-1 combines with J gene TRBJ2-7; no reliable D call. V lost 1 base and J 1 base, leaving 11 bases between the germline ends. The CDR3 runs 15 residues. Germline V CDR1 and CDR2: MNHNS, SASEGT. This CDR3 reads CASSEVSSPSYEQYF. DNA of the CDR3: TGTGCCAGCAGTGAAGTAAGCTCGCCGTCCTACGAGCAGTACTTC.

The V call is TRBV11-2, the J call TRBJ2-2; D gene unclear. Looked up from germline, CDR1 is SGHAT and CDR2 is FQNNGV. Trimming cost V 3 bases and J 1 base, with 6 bases left between them. The CDR3 runs to 14 residues. CDR3 amino acids: CASSFWGNTGELFF. DNA for the CDR3: TGTGCCAGCAGCTTCTGGGGGAACACCGGGGAGCTGTTTTTT.

This chain joins TRBV2 and TRBJ2-7, with 7 bases aligning to TRBD2. This CDR3 is 16 amino acids long. The V gene's germline CDR1 is SNHLY and CDR2 FYNNEI. The junction had 13 bases not matched to a gene; V was cut back by 7 bases and J by 1 base. The CDR3, as DNA: TGTGCCAGCAAACTAAGCGGGATACTAGCGTCCTACGAGCAGTACTTC. Translation: CASKLSGILASYEQYF.

The chain has TRBV28 and TRBJ1-2; possibly TRBD1 for D (5 bases). This CDR3 is built from 14 residues. Looked up from germline, CDR1 is MDHEN and CDR2 is SYDVKM. V was shortened by 5 bases and J by 3 bases, with 13 bases between the two germline ends. CDR3: CASSPVDTHYGYTF. CDR3 in DNA: TGTGCCAGCAGTCCGGTGGACACCCACTATGGCTACACCTTC.

The chain uses TRBV19 and TRBJ1-1; D remains unclear. V lost 3 bases to trimming and J lost 2 bases, with 7 bases between them. The CDR3 spans 13 residues. The germline V gene has CDR1 LNHDA and CDR2 SQIVND (reference sequence). CDR3 region: CASSIRHNTEAFF. The CDR3 region has the DNA TGTGCCAGTAGTATCCGACACAACACTGAAGCTTTCTTT. Full variable domain (remainder filled in from reference TRBV19 and TRBJ1-1): DGGITQSPKYLFRKEGQNVTLSCEQNLNHDAMYWYRQDPGQGLRLIYYSQIVNDFQKGDIAEGYSVSREKKESFPLTVTSAQKNPTAFYLCASSIRHNTEAFFGQGTRLTVV.

The V and J genes are TRBV5-6 and TRBJ2-1; the match to TRBD2 covers 12 bases. Trimming at V came to 3 bases and at J to 5 bases, leaving 3 bases not matched to a gene. The CDR3 has 15 residues. Germline V gene lookup returns CDR1 SGHDT and CDR2 YYEEEE. CDR3 sequence reads: CASSWTSGADNEQFF. CDR3 sequence (DNA): TGTGCCAGCAGCTGGACTAGCGGGGCCGACAATGAGCAGTTCTTC.

The chain is built from TRBV27 and TRBJ2-6, with D tentatively TRBD1 (5 bases). Germline V gene data show CDR1 as MNHEY and CDR2 as SMNVEV (reference sequence). The CDR3 has 18 amino acids. V was pared by 5 bases and J by 2 bases, with 19 bases between. CDR3 DNA sequence: TGTGCCAGCAGTCCTCCTTGGGGCAGGGTGACTGGGGCCAACGTCCTGACTTTC. Its translation: CASSPPWGRVTGANVLTF.

This sequence joins TRBV9 and TRBJ2-5; 7 bases align to TRBD2. The V gene's germline CDR1 is SGDLS and CDR2 YYNGEE. J lost 2 bases, V lost 3 bases, and 4 bases had no gene match. This CDR3 has 14 residues. The CDR3 region is CASSAAGRQETQYF. DNA of the CDR3: TGTGCCAGCAGCGCCGCCGGGAGGCAAGAGACCCAGTACTTC.

The chain combines TRBV6-1 with TRBJ2-1; no reliable D call. The CDR3 length is 11 residues. CDR1 MNHNS and CDR2 SASEGT come from the germline V gene. V dropped 3 bases and J dropped 9 bases, with 6 bases sitting between them. The DNA of the CDR3 is TGTGCCAGCAGTGAGTGGAGTGAGCAGTTCTTC. Translation gives CASSEWSEQFF.

The V gene is TRBV21-1, the J gene TRBJ2-5; the listed D gene, TRBD1, was not tested against the DNA. TRBV21-1 is a known pseudogene. CDR3 length: 17 amino acids. Here the CDR3 DNA reads TGTGCCAGCAGCAAAGCCCCGGGACATGGTGAGCAAGAGACCCAGTACTTC. It specifies CASSKAPGHGEQETQYF.

The rearrangement joins TRBV19 to TRBJ2-7; 11 bases match TRBD1. The trim removed 6 bases at V and 3 bases at J, leaving 7 bases unmatched. Looked up from germline, CDR1 is LNHDA and CDR2 is SQIVND (reference sequence). The CDR3 is made up of 15 amino acids. The CDR3: CASRVDRGLYYEQYF. The DNA of the CDR3 is TGTGCCAGTAGGGTGGACAGGGGGCTTTACTACGAGCAGTACTTC.

V gene TRBV12-5 combines with J gene TRBJ2-2; TRBD2 is a possible D gene (6 bases). Trimming cost V 5 bases and J 10 bases, with 11 bases left between them. The CDR3 is 12 amino acids. Germline CDR1 and CDR2: LGHNT and FRNRAP. CDR3 residues: CASGTGSPELFF. As DNA, the CDR3 is TGTGCTAGTGGTACCGGGAGTCCGGAGCTGTTTTTT.

This chain uses TRBV15 with TRBJ1-2; D is perhaps TRBD1 (6 bases). V lost 6 bases, J lost 3 bases, and 23 bases lay in between. Germline V gene data show CDR1 as LNHNV and CDR2 as YYDKDF (reference sequence). The CDR3 spans 17 residues. The CDR3 sequence is CATRHTDLRGHDYGYTF. Here the CDR3 DNA reads TGTGCCACCAGACATACGGACCTCAGGGGACACGACTATGGCTACACCTTC.

In regard to this clone: One end of the junction varies from germline; a read error may be responsible. The chain links TRBV29-1 to TRBJ1-2, with 7 bases that match TRBD1. Germline assignment: CDR1 SQVTM and CDR2 ANQGSEA. The CDR3 length is 13 residues. The DNA of the CDR3 is TGCAGCGTACTCATACAGGGGTTGGACGGCTGCACCTTC. Residues: CSVLIQGLDGCTF.

V gene TRBV19 combines with J gene TRBJ2-3; D unclear. The V gene lost 3 bases and the J gene lost 0 bases, with 13 bases spanning the gap. The germline V gene has CDR1 LNHDA and CDR2 SQIVND (reference sequence). This CDR3 has 16 amino acids. The CDR3 is CASSIRALASTDTQYF. The CDR3 DNA is TGTGCCAGTAGTATTAGGGCTTTAGCTAGCACAGATACGCAGTATTTT.

The gene calls are TRBV19 and TRBJ1-4; no clear D. The CDR3 spans 13 residues. Trimming took 3 bases from V and 4 from J, leaving 6 bases between them. The germline V gene encodes CDR1 LNHDA and CDR2 SQIVND (reference sequence). This chain's CDR3 is CASSIFGNEKLFF. The CDR3 nucleotides read TGTGCCAGTAGTATTTTCGGTAATGAAAAACTGTTTTTT.

The chain joins TRBV7-6 to TRBJ2-7; 8 bases fit TRBD1. V was clipped by 11 bases and J by 4 bases; unmatched bases: 10. This CDR3 spans 13 amino acids. Germline values: CDR1 SGHVS, CDR2 FNYEAQ. CDR3: CASAEGQDYEQYF. CDR3 nucleotide sequence: TGTGCCTCCGCGGAGGGACAGGATTACGAGCAGTACTTC. The variable domain in full, with the rest retrieved from reference TRBV7-6 and TRBJ2-7, is GAGVSQSPRYKVTKRGQDVALRCDPISGHVSLYWYRQALGQGPEFLTYFNYEAQQDKSGLPNDRFSAERPEGSISTLTIQRTEQRDSAMYRCASAEGQDYEQYFGPGTRLTVT.

The chain is built from TRBV18 and TRBJ1-3, with D unresolved. This CDR3 contains 13 residues. Trimming removed 2 bases from V and 0 bases from J, with 2 bases in between. The germline CDR1 and CDR2 sequences are KGHSH and LQKENI. CDR3 amino acids: CASSPASGNTIYF. The CDR3 DNA reads as TGTGCCAGCTCACCAGCCTCTGGAAACACCATATATTTT.